Following are 21 T cell receptor beta chains from one sample sequenced in a study of technical replicates of blood from a handful of donors. Assay used: immunoSEQ multiplex PCR; TCRdb lists only in-frame clones, some missing. The sample shows tens of thousands of clones, 90% to 95% of them seen only once. The sequenced material came from T cells isolated from PBMCs. The source is a human donor in good health.

This chain links TRBV5-4 with TRBJ2-7; D possibly corresponds to TRBD1 (5 bases). Trimming removed 4 bases from V and 1 base from J, with 9 bases in between. This CDR3 is built from 13 residues. Germline V gene data show CDR1 as SGHNT and CDR2 as YYREEE (reference sequence). CDR3 region: CASSLQASYEQYF. CDR3 nucleotide sequence: TGTGCCAGCAGCCTACAGGCTTCCTACGAGCAGTACTTC.

The chain combines TRBV12-5 with TRBJ2-1, with TRBD2 identical over 11 bases. The V gene end was trimmed by 0 bases and the J gene end by 5 bases; junction bases not matched to a gene: 6. The CDR3 has 17 amino acids. Germline CDR1 reads LGHNT; CDR2 reads FRNRAP. The CDR3, as DNA: TGTGCTAGTGGTTTGGTAGTGCTAGCGGGGGGTGACAATGAGCAGTTCTTC. Translated: CASGLVVLAGGDNEQFF.

The chain joins TRBV11-2 to TRBJ1-2; D unresolved. Germline CDR1 reads SGHAT; CDR2 reads FQNNGV. The CDR3 totals 14 residues. Trimming left V 0 bases short and J 4 bases short, with 9 bases between. The CDR3 protein is CASSLDAGVYGYTF. CDR3 coding DNA: TGTGCCAGCAGCTTAGATGCCGGAGTCTATGGCTACACCTTC.

This clone showed up just once. This chain joins TRBV6-6 and TRBJ2-6; no clear D. The CDR3 extends over 14 amino acids. The germline CDR1 and CDR2 sequences are MNHNY and SVGAGI (reference sequence). Trimming removed 6 bases from V and 1 base from J, with 7 bases in between. The CDR3 loop is CASSPQSGANVLTF. CDR3 sequence (DNA): TGTGCCAGCAGCCCCCAGTCTGGGGCCAACGTCCTGACTTTC.

V is TRBV5-6 and J is TRBJ2-5, with 10 bases identical to TRBD1. V shed 6 bases, J shed 2 bases, and the junction held 10 bases outside the gene matches. The CDR3 has 16 residues. Germline CDR1 reads SGHDT; CDR2 reads YYEEEE. DNA of the CDR3: TGTGCCAGCATCACAATGACAGGGGGCTGGCAAGAGACCCAGTACTTC. Its protein is CASITMTGGWQETQYF.

The V and J genes are TRBV9 and TRBJ1-2; no definite D call. Deletions cut 0 bases from V and 0 bases from J, with 18 bases between. Germline V lookup: CDR1 SGDLS, CDR2 YYNGEE. The CDR3 runs 18 residues. CDR3 protein: CASSVALDETISNYGYTF. The CDR3 bases are TGTGCCAGCAGCGTAGCGCTTGACGAGACTATCTCTAACTATGGCTACACCTTC.

This chain connects TRBV29-1 to TRBJ2-4; maybe TRBD1 (6 bases). Per the germline V gene, CDR1 is SQVTM and CDR2 is ANQGSEA. The CDR3 contains 12 residues. V was shortened by 3 bases and J by 6 bases, with 9 bases between the two germline ends. CDR3 bases: TGCAGCGTTGATCAGGGGCGAAACATTCAGTACTTC. Protein product: CSVDQGRNIQYF.

This clone was picked up one time. The CDR3 nucleotides read TGTGCTAGTGGTGTCGGGGGGAGGTTGACAGATACGCAGTATTTT. It is translated as CASGVGGRLTDTQYF. The chain uses TRBV12-5 and TRBJ2-3; 7 nucleotides match TRBD2. The CDR3 covers 15 residues. V lost 5 bases to trimming and J lost 3 bases; unmatched junction nucleotides: 8. Germline V gene data show CDR1 as LGHNT and CDR2 as FRNRAP.

Details on this clone: Other DNA variants within this sample encode the same CDR3. The chain has TRBV9 and TRBJ1-1, with TRBD1 identical over 8 bases. In germline, CDR1 is SGDLS, CDR2 YYNGEE. The trim removed 2 bases at V and 1 base at J, leaving 1 base unmatched. The CDR3 totals 14 residues. The CDR3 DNA reads as TGTGCCAGCAGCGTCGGGACAGGGAACACTGAAGCTTTCTTT. Protein: CASSVGTGNTEAFF.

The rearrangement links TRBV7-8 to TRBJ2-1; 12 bases map to TRBD2. V was pared by 6 bases and J by 4 bases, with 4 bases of the junction left unmatched. This CDR3 region has 15 residues. Germline assignment: CDR1 SGHVS and CDR2 FQNEAQ. The CDR3 is CASRRLAGGYNEQFF. The CDR3, as DNA: TGTGCCAGCAGAAGGCTAGCGGGAGGGTACAATGAGCAGTTCTTC.

V and J are TRBV28 and TRBJ1-5; perhaps TRBD1 as D (5 bases). This CDR3 region has 15 residues. Trimming cost V 2 bases and J 4 bases, with 12 bases left between them. Germline values: CDR1 MDHEN, CDR2 SYDVKM. This chain's CDR3 is CASSLRGIGNQPQHF. The CDR3 bases are TGTGCCAGCAGTTTACGGGGGATAGGAAATCAGCCCCAGCATTTT.

The chain recombines TRBV6-6 with TRBJ2-7; maybe TRBD1 (5 bases). The V gene's germline CDR1 is MNHNY and CDR2 SVGAGI (reference sequence). The CDR3 covers 12 residues. Trimming shortened V by 6 bases and J by 5 bases, and 11 bases separated the two germline ends. Here the CDR3 DNA reads TGTGCCAGCAGCCCTAGGGGCGACGAGCAGTACTTC. It codes for CASSPRGDEQYF.

In regard to this clone: Germline is not matched at one junction end, which may reflect a read error. The chain combines TRBV9 with TRBJ2-3; TRBD2 matches at 9 bases. The CDR3 is 17 amino acids. CDR1 and CDR2 from the germline V gene are SGDLS and YYNGEE. The CDR3 DNA reads as TGTGCCAGCAGCCCCAGGGGTTTGCGGGGGGGCACAAATACGCAGTATTTT. This codes for CASSPRGLRGGTNTQYF. Combining the CDR3 with reference TRBV9 and TRBJ2-3 gives the whole variable domain DSGVTQTPKHLITATGQRVTLRCSPRSGDLSVYWYQQSLDQGLQFLIQYYNGEERAKGNILERFSAQQFPDLHSELNLSSLELGDSALYFCASSPRGLRGGTNTQYFGPGTRLTVL.

The chain joins TRBV18 to TRBJ1-1; a weak D match, TRBD1 (5 bases). The germline gives CDR1 KGHSH, CDR2 LQKENI. V was shortened by 3 bases and J by 1 base, with 12 bases between the two germline ends. The CDR3 consists of 15 residues. The CDR3 coding sequence is TGTGCCAGCTCACCGGCGGGCGGGGGGAACACTGAAGCTTTCTTT. It specifies CASSPAGGGNTEAFF.

The rearrangement joins TRBV15 to TRBJ2-1; D is undetermined. CDR1 is LNHNV and CDR2 is YYDKDF in the germline V gene (reference sequence). The length of the CDR3 is 14 residues. Trimming shortened V by 0 bases and J by 13 bases, and 16 bases separated the two germline ends. CDR3 coding DNA: TGTGCCACCAGCAGAGATGAAGAGTTACCCCGCCAGTTCTTC. The encoded protein is CATSRDEELPRQFF.

This clone was detected once. CDR3 loop: CASSFPTSHRVGGYTF. The DNA for the CDR3 is TGTGCCAGCAGCTTCCCGACATCCCACAGGGTCGGTGGCTACACCTTC. The V call is TRBV11-2, the J call TRBJ1-2, with D maybe TRBD1 (6 bases). Trimming removed 3 bases from V and 7 bases from J, with 21 bases in between. Germline CDR1 and CDR2: SGHAT and FQNNGV. This CDR3 has 16 residues.

V and J are TRBV11-1 and TRBJ2-4; D is unclear. The CDR3 has 14 amino acids. Germline CDR1 and CDR2: SGHAT and FQDESV (reference sequence). V lost 3 bases, J lost 5 bases, and 11 bases lay in between. The CDR3 reads CASSFGEVENIQYF. The CDR3 DNA is TGTGCCAGCAGCTTTGGAGAGGTGGAAAACATTCAGTACTTC.

This sequence joins TRBV5-1 and TRBJ2-7; TRBD1 aligns across 7 bases. Germline V gives CDR1 SGHRS, CDR2 YFSETQ. This CDR3 has 12 residues. After removal of 10 bases from V and 6 bases from J, the junction contained 10 bases not matched to a gene. The CDR3, as DNA: TGCGCCTCCGGGGCAGGGGGTGGCGAGCAGTACTTC. This translates into CASGAGGGEQYF.

This clone was recorded only once. The CDR3: CASEGALAGEQFF. CDR3 coding DNA: TGTGCCTCCGAGGGAGCCCTGGCGGGTGAGCAGTTCTTC. This chain connects TRBV7-9 to TRBJ2-1, with D tentatively TRBD2 (5 bases). V gave up 11 bases and J gave up 9 bases, with 20 bases separating them. This CDR3 has 13 residues. Germline V gene lookup returns CDR1 SEHNR and CDR2 FQNEAQ (reference sequence).

The rearrangement uses TRBV11-1 and TRBJ2-1; possibly TRBD2 for D (7 bases). Trimming stripped 5 bases from V and 5 bases from J, with 19 bases between. The CDR3 is made up of 16 amino acids. Germline-derived CDR1 and CDR2 are SGHAT and FQDESV (reference sequence). The CDR3 is CASSRWAGATNNEQFF. The CDR3 bases are TGTGCCAGCAGCCGTTGGGCGGGGGCAACTAACAATGAGCAGTTCTTC.

The chain couples TRBV29-1 to TRBJ2-3; 7 bases agree with TRBD2. CDR1 is SQVTM and CDR2 is ANQGSEA in the germline V gene. V dropped 1 base and J dropped 0; count of bases not matched to a gene: 7. CDR3 length: 16 residues. CDR3 amino acids: CSVEVTPSGSTDTQYF. The CDR3 bases are TGCAGCGTTGAAGTCACCCCTAGCGGAAGCACAGATACGCAGTATTTT.